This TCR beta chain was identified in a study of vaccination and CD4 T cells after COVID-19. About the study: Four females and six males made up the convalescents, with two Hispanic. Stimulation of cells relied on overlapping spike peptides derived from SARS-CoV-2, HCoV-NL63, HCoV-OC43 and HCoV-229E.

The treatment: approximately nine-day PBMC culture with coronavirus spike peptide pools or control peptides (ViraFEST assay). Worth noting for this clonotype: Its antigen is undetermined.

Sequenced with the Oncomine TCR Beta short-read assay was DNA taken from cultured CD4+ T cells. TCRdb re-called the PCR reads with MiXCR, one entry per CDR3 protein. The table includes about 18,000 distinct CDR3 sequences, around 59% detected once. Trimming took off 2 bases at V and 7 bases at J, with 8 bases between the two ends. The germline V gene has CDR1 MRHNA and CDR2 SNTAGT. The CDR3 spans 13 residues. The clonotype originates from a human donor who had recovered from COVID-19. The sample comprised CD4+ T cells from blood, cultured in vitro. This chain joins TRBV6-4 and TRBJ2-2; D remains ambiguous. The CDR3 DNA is TGTGCCAGCAGTGACGTAGGGTACGGGGAGCTGTTTTTT. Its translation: CASSDVGYGELFF.